Shown below are 18 T cell receptor beta chains from a single sample sequenced in a study of T cell changes during pregnancy in multiple sclerosis. Assay used: immunoSEQ multiplex PCR; TCRdb lists only in-frame clones, some missing. The sample has some 76,000 clones, 92% seen once. The sequenced sample was CD4+ T cells from peripheral blood mononuclear cells, obtained after pregnancy. The source is a female donor with multiple sclerosis, enrolled in a pregnancy study.

The rearrangement joins TRBV2 to TRBJ2-3; 7 positions match TRBD2. With 4 bases clipped from V and 2 bases from J, the junction kept 9 bases outside the gene matches. The length of the CDR3 is 16 residues. Germline CDR1 reads SNHLY; CDR2 reads FYNNEI. The CDR3 region has the DNA TGTGCCAGCAGTGGGGGGGGGACGGGGCTCACAGATACGCAGTATTTT. Encoded protein: CASSGGGTGLTDTQYF. Together with reference TRBV2 and TRBJ2-3, the CDR3 gives the full variable domain: EPEVTQTPSHQVTQMGQEVILRCVPISNHLYFYWYRQILGQKVEFLVSFYNNEISEKSEIFDDQFSVERPDGSNFTLKIRSTKLEDSAMYFCASSGGGTGLTDTQYFGPGTRLTVL.

The rearrangement links TRBV29-1 to TRBJ1-1; D not resolved. Germline assignment: CDR1 SQVTM and CDR2 ANQGSEA. Trimming removed 6 bases at V and 7 bases at J, with 6 bases between. The CDR3 extends over 9 amino acids. CDR3 DNA: TGCAGCGTGGGAGATGAAGCTTTCTTT. Its protein is CSVGDEAFF.

The rearrangement uses TRBV19 and TRBJ2-3; 11 nucleotides line up with TRBD2. The J segment lost 6 bases and the V segment lost 1 base, leaving 3 bases of the junction unmatched. The germline gives CDR1 LNHDA, CDR2 SQIVND (reference sequence). This CDR3 comprises 15 residues. CDR3 coding DNA: TGTGCCAGTAGTATAGTACTAGCGGGGGCCGATACGCAGTATTTT. This codes for CASSIVLAGADTQYF.

The rearrangement joins TRBV7-3 to TRBJ2-1, with a possible D match to TRBD2 (6 bases). V gave up 2 bases and J gave up 7 bases, with 18 bases separating them. CDR1 and CDR2 (germline): SGHTA, FQGTGA. The CDR3 length is 16 residues. CDR3 in amino acids: CASSLFGLAAGNEQFF. In nucleotides, the CDR3 is TGTGCCAGCAGCTTATTCGGGTTAGCGGCGGGAAATGAGCAGTTCTTC.

The chain recombines TRBV6-1 with TRBJ1-2; 7 bases fit TRBD1. The CDR3 is 14 residues long. Trimming at V came to 7 bases and at J to 5 bases, leaving 10 bases not matched to a gene. Germline loops: CDR1 MNHNS, CDR2 SASEGT. In nucleotides, the CDR3 is TGTGCCAGCACCCTCGGGACAGCCACTTATGGCTACACCTTC. Amino acid sequence: CASTLGTATYGYTF.

The rearrangement links TRBV15 to TRBJ2-5; 8 nucleotides match TRBD2. This CDR3 comprises 14 residues. Germline assignment: CDR1 LNHNV and CDR2 YYDKDF (reference sequence). V shed 5 bases and J 1 base; nucleotides not matched to a gene: 3. The CDR3 sequence: CATSQLAVQETQYF. As DNA, the CDR3 is TGTGCCACCAGCCAACTAGCGGTCCAAGAGACCCAGTACTTC.

The chain couples TRBV27 to TRBJ2-7; 8 bases align to TRBD1. Looked up from germline, CDR1 is MNHEY and CDR2 is SMNVEV (reference sequence). CDR3 size: 14 residues. After removal of 5 bases from V and 2 bases from J, the junction contained 5 bases not matched to a gene. The CDR3 spells CASSHKDRAYEQYF. In nucleotides, the CDR3 is TGTGCCAGCAGTCACAAGGACAGGGCCTACGAGCAGTACTTC.

The genes are TRBV6-5 and TRBJ2-2; D is undetermined. Trimming pared 2 bases from V and 5 bases from J, leaving 9 bases between. This CDR3 is 14 amino acids long. In germline, CDR1 is MNHEY, CDR2 SVGAGI. The CDR3 DNA sequence: TGTGCCAGCAGTTACGACTCGGAAACCGGGGAGCTGTTTTTT. Protein: CASSYDSETGELFF.

The CDR3 sequence: CASTSSGVRPYEQYF. CDR3 nucleotides: TGTGCCAGCACCTCTTCCGGGGTTAGGCCATACGAGCAGTACTTC. V is TRBV6-5 and J is TRBJ2-7, with D perhaps TRBD2 (5 bases). The CDR3 spans 15 residues. In germline, CDR1 is MNHEY, CDR2 SVGAGI. V dropped 7 bases and J dropped 4 bases, with 20 bases sitting between them.

This chain connects TRBV9 to TRBJ1-2; 7 bases map to TRBD1. After removal of 2 bases from V and 2 bases from J, the junction contained 6 bases not matched to a gene. The CDR3 extends over 15 amino acids. CDR1 SGDLS and CDR2 YYNGEE come from the germline V gene. The CDR3, as DNA: TGTGCCAGCAGCGTCGGGGCACAGGGGAACTATGGCTACACCTTC. Its translation is CASSVGAQGNYGYTF.

This clone was counted once. The V and J genes are TRBV18 and TRBJ1-2; D unresolved. V was cut by 9 bases and J by 2 bases, with 13 bases left in between. CDR1 is KGHSH, CDR2 LQKENI, per germline. The CDR3 loop spans 13 amino acids. The CDR3 reads CASSTLPNYGYTF. The CDR3 DNA reads TGTGCCAGTTCTACGCTTCCCAACTATGGCTACACCTTC.

The chain combines TRBV5-4 with TRBJ1-1; 7 nucleotides agree with TRBD1. V gave up 1 base and J gave up 3 bases; unmatched junction bases: 6. In germline, CDR1 is SGHNT, CDR2 YYREEE (reference sequence). This CDR3 contains 15 residues. The CDR3 coding sequence is TGTGCCAGCAGCTTGCCGAGGGGGCAACACACTGAAGCTTTCTTT. Protein product: CASSLPRGQHTEAFF. Full variable domain (rest looked up from reference TRBV5-4 and TRBJ1-1): ETGVTQSPTHLIKTRGQQVTLRCSSQSGHNTVSWYQQALGQGPQFIFQYYREEENGRGNFPPRFSGLQFPNYSSELNVNALELDDSALYLCASSLPRGQHTEAFFGQGTRLTVV.

The V call is TRBV19, the J call TRBJ2-1; D is ambiguous. The CDR3 is 16 amino acids. V was cut by 2 bases and J by 0 bases, with 11 bases left in between. Per the germline V gene, CDR1 is LNHDA and CDR2 is SQIVND (reference sequence). CDR3 in amino acids: CASSIMGPSSYNEQFF. CDR3 DNA sequence: TGTGCCAGTAGTATAATGGGCCCCAGCTCCTACAATGAGCAGTTCTTC.

The V gene is TRBV5-1, the J gene TRBJ1-6, with TRBD1 matching 11 bases. V lost 4 bases to trimming and J lost 10 bases; unmatched junction nucleotides: 4. The V gene's germline CDR1 is SGHRS and CDR2 YFSETQ. The CDR3 length is 14 residues. The CDR3 DNA follows: TGCGCCAGCAGCATGGGACAGGGGGAATCACCCCTCCACTTT. Protein: CASSMGQGESPLHF. Full variable domain (rest looked up from reference TRBV5-1 and TRBJ1-6): KAGVTQTPRYLIKTRGQQVTLSCSPISGHRSVSWYQQTPGQGLQFLFEYFSETQRNKGNFPGRFSGRQFSNSRSEMNVSTLELGDSALYLCASSMGQGESPLHFGNGTRLTVT.

The V and J genes are TRBV2 and TRBJ2-3; a possible D gene is TRBD2 (6 bases). The CDR3 covers 12 residues. Germline V CDR1 and CDR2: SNHLY, FYNNEI. Trimming left V 4 bases short and J 6 bases short, with 8 bases between. The CDR3 DNA reads TGTGCCAGCAGTGCTCGGGAGGATACGCAGTATTTT. This gives the protein CASSAREDTQYF.

The chain is built from TRBV5-1 and TRBJ1-1; TRBD1 is a possible D gene (5 bases). The CDR3 length is 13 residues. CDR1 is SGHRS, CDR2 YFSETQ, per germline. Trimming shortened V by 1 base and J by 7 bases, and 11 bases separated the two germline ends. This CDR3 reads CASSLLGRGEAFF. CDR3 coding DNA: TGCGCCAGCAGCTTGCTGGGGAGGGGTGAAGCTTTCTTT.

This chain connects TRBV6-1 to TRBJ1-2, with a possible D match to TRBD1 (6 bases). CDR3 size: 15 residues. Trimming cost V 6 bases and J 3 bases, with 17 bases left between them. In germline, CDR1 is MNHNS, CDR2 SASEGT. CDR3 region: CASRDPVGGDYGYTF. The CDR3 nucleotides are TGTGCCAGCAGGGATCCGGTAGGGGGTGACTATGGCTACACCTTC.

The J gene is TRBJ2-7, the V gene TRBV7-6; a possible D gene is TRBD2 (6 bases). Trimming stripped 5 bases from V and 4 bases from J, with 12 bases between. The CDR3 covers 13 residues. From germline, CDR1 is SGHVS and CDR2 FNYEAQ. The CDR3 sequence: CASSTQTSYEQYF. CDR3 nucleotides: TGTGCCAGCAGCACCCAGACTAGTTACGAGCAGTACTTC. The variable domain in full, completed from reference TRBV7-6 and TRBJ2-7, reads GAGVSQSPRYKVTKRGQDVALRCDPISGHVSLYWYRQALGQGPEFLTYFNYEAQQDKSGLPNDRFSAERPEGSISTLTIQRTEQRDSAMYRCASSTQTSYEQYFGPGTRLTVT.